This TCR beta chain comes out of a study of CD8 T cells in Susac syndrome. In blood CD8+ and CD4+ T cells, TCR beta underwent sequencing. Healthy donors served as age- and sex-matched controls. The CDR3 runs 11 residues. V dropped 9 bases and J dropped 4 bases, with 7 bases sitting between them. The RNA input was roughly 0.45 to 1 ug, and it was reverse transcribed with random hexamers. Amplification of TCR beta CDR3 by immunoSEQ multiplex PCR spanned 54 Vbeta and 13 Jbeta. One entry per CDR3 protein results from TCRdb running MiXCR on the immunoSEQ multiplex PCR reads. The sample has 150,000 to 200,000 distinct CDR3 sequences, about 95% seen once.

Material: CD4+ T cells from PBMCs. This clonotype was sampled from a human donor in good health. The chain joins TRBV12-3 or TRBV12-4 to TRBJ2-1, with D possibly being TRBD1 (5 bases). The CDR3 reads CARTAYNEQFF. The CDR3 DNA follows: TGTGCCAGGACAGCTTACAATGAGCAGTTCTTC.